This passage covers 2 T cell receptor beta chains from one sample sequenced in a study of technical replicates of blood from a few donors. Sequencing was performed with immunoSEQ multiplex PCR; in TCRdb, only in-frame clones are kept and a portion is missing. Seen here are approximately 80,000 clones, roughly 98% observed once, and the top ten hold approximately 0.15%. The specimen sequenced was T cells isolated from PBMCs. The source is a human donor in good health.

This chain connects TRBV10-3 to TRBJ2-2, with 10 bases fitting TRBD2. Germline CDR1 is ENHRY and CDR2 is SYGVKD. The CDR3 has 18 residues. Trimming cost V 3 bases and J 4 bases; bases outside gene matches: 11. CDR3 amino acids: CAISDVQREGSVTGELFF. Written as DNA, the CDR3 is TGTGCCATCAGTGACGTCCAGCGGGAGGGCTCGGTCACCGGGGAGCTGTTTTTT.

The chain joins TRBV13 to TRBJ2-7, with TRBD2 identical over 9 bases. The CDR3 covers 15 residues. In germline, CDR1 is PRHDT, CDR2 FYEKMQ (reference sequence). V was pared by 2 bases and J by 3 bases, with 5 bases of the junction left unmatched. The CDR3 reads CASSLSGSGSYEQYF. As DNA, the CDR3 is TGTGCCAGCAGCTTATCGGGTAGCGGGAGCTACGAGCAGTACTTC.